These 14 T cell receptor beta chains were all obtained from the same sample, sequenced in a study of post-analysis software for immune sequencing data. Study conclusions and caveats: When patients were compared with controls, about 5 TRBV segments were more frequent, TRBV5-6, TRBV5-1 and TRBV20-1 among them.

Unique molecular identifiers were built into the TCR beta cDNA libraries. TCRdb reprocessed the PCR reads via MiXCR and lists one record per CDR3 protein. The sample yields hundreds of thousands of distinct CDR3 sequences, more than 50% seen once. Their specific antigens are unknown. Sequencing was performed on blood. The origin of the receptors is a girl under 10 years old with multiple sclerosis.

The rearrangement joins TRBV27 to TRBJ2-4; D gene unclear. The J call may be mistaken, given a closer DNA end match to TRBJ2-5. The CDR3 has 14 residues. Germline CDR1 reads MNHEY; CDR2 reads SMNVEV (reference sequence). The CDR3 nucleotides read TGTGCCAGCAGTTTATCGATTGCCGCAGAGACCCAGTACTTC. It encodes CASSLSIAAETQYF.

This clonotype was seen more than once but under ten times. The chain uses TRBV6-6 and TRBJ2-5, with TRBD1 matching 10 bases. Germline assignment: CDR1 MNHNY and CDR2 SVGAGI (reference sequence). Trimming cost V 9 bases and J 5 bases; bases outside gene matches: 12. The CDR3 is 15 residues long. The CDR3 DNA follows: TGTGCCAGTAAAATCCTCGGGACAGGGGTGGAGACCCAGTACTTC. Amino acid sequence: CASKILGTGVETQYF.

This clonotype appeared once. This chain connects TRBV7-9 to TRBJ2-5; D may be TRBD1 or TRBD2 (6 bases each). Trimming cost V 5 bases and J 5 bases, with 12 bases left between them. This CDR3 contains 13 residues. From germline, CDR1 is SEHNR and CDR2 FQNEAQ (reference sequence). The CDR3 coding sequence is TGTGCCAGCAGCCGGGGGACAAGGGAGACCCAGTACTTC. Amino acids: CASSRGTRETQYF.

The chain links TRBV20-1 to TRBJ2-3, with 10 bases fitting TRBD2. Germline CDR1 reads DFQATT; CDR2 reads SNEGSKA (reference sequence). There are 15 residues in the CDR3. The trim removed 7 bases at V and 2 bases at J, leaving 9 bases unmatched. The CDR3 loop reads CSGVLAGDDTDTQYF. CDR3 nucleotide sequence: TGCAGTGGAGTCCTAGCGGGGGACGACACAGATACGCAGTATTTT.

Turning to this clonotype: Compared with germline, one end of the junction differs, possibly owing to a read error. CDR3 protein: CSVDPLLEAQYF. Here the CDR3 DNA reads TGCAGCGTTGACCCGCTCTTAGAGGCCCAGTACTTC. The gene calls are TRBV29-1 and TRBJ2-5; unclear D gene. This CDR3 is 12 amino acids long. CDR1 and CDR2 from the germline V gene are SQVTM and ANQGSEA.

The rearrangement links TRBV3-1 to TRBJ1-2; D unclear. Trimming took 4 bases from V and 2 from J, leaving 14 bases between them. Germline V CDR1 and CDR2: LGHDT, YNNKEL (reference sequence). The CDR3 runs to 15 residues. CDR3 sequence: CASSPREGSNYGYTF. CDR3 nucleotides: TGTGCCAGCAGCCCGCGGGAGGGCTCAAACTATGGCTACACCTTC. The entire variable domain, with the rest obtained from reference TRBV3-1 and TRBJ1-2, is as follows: DTAVSQTPKYLVTQMGNDKSIKCEQNLGHDTMYWYKQDSKKFLKIMFSYNNKELIINETVPNRFSPKSPDKAHLNLHINSLELGDSAVYFCASSPREGSNYGYTFGSGTRLTVV.

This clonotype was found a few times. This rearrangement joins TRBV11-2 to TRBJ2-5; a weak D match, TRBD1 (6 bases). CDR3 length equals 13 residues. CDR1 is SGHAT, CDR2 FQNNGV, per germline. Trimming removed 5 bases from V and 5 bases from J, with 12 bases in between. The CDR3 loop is CASSRLTGETQYF. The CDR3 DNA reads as TGTGCCAGCAGCAGATTGACAGGCGAGACCCAGTACTTC.

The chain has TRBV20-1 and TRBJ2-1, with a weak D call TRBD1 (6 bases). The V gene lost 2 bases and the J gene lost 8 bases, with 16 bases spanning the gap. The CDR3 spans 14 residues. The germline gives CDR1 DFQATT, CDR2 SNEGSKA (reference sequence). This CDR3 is CSARITGQIHEQFF. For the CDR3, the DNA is TGCAGTGCTAGAATCACAGGACAGATTCATGAGCAGTTCTTC.

The CDR3 reads CASSLAGGAGYTEAFF. DNA for the CDR3: TGTGCCAGCAGCTTAGCAGGGGGCGCAGGATACACTGAAGCTTTCTTT. The chain recombines TRBV7-3 with TRBJ1-1; 8 positions match TRBD1. V gave up 2 bases and J gave up 3 bases; unmatched junction bases: 8. CDR1 and CDR2 from the germline V gene are SGHTA and FQGTGA. The CDR3 runs 16 residues. Drawing the rest from reference TRBV7-3 and TRBJ1-1, the complete variable domain is GAGVSQTPSNKVTEKGKYVELRCDPISGHTALYWYRQSLGQGPEFLIYFQGTGAADDSGLPNDRFFAVRPEGSVSTLKIQRTERGDSAVYLCASSLAGGAGYTEAFFGQGTRLTVV.

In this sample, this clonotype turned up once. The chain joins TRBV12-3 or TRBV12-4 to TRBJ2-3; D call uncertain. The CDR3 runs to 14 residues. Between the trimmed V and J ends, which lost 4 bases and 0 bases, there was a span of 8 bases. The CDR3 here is CASSSTLSTDTQYF. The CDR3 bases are TGTGCCAGCAGTTCGACTCTGAGCACAGATACGCAGTATTTT.

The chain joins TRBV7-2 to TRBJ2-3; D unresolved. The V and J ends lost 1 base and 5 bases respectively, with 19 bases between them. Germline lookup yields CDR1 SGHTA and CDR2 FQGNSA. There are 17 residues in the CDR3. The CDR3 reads CASSLDFRPQPGDTQYF. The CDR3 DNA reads TGTGCCAGCAGCTTAGATTTCAGGCCCCAGCCGGGAGATACGCAGTATTTT.

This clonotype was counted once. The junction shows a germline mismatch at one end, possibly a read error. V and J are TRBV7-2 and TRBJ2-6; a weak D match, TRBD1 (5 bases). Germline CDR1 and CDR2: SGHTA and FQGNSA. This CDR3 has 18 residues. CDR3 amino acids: CASSLRPKVSSGANVQTF. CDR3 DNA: TGTGCCAGCAGCTTAAGGCCGAAGGTGAGCTCTGGGGCCAACGTCCAGACTTTC.

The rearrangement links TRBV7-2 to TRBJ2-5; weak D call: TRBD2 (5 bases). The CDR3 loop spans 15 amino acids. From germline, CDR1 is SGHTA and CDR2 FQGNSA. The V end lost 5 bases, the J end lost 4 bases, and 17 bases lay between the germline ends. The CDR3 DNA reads TGTGCCAGCAGCGTAGGGTGGAGGTTCGGAGAGACCCAGTACTTC. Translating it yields CASSVGWRFGETQYF.

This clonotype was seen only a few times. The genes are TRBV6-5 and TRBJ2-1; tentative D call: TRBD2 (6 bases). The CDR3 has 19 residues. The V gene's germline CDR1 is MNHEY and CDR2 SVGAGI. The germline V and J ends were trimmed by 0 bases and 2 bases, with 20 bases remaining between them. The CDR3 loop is CASSYSGAVVEGPYNEQFF. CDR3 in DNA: TGTGCCAGCAGTTACTCCGGGGCCGTCGTGGAGGGGCCCTACAATGAGCAGTTCTTC.